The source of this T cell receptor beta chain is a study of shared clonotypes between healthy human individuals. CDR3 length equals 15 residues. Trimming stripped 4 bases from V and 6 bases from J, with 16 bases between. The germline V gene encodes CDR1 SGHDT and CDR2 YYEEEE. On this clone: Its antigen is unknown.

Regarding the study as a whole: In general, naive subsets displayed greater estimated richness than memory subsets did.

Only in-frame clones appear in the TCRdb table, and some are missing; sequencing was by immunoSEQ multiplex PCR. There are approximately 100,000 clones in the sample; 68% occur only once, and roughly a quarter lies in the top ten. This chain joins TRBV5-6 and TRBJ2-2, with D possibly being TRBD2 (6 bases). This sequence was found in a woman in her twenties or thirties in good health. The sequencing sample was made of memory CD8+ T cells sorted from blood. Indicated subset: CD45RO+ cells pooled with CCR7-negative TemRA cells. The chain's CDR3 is CASSRLGRRAGELFF. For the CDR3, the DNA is TGTGCCAGCAGCCGACTCGGTCGGAGGGCCGGGGAGCTGTTTTTT.